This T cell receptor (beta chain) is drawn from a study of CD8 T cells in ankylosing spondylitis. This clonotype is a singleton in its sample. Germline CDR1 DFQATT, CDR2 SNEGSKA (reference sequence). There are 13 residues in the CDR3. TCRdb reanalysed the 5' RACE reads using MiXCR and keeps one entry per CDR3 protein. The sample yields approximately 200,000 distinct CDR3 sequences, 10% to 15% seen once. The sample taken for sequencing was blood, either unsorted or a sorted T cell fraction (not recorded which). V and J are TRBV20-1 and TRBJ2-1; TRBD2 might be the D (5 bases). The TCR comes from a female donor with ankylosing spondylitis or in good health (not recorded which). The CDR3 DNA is TGCAGCTGTAGCGAGGCTTCGGGCAGGGAGCAGTTCTTC. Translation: CSCSEASGREQFF.